This is a list of T cell receptor beta chains from one sample in a study of cytomegalovirus exposure and HLA in healthy donors. The table came from immunoSEQ multiplex PCR; TCRdb's copy has only in-frame clones and leaves some out. The sample carries more than 110,000 clones, 70% to 80% recorded once. The sample comprised PBMCs. The receptors here all came from a man aged 18 to 30 in good health and CMV-seronegative. CDR3s include the opening cysteine and the closing phenylalanine or tryptophan. The order of the fields is CDR3 protein, CDR3 DNA, D gene, V gene, clone size, J gene. A D gene is named only where the DNA matches it firmly. Clone size is given for some rows only: seen once, a few or many times, or a class if the clone is expanded.

CASSGQGLNEKLFF,TGTGCCAGCTCAGGACAGGGCCTCAATGAAAAACTGTTTTTT,TRBD1,TRBV18,-,TRBJ1-4
CASSIGYGTGDQPQHF,TGTGCCAGTAGTATTGGGTATGGGACAGGGGATCAGCCCCAGCATTTT,TRBD1,TRBV19,-,TRBJ1-5
CASSLDRVKHYTF,TGTGCCAGCAGTTTGGACAGGGTAAAGCACTACACCTTC,TRBD1,TRBV28,-,TRBJ1-2
CASSWGLTTDTQYF,TGTGCCAGCAGCTGGGGACTAACCACAGATACGCAGTATTTT,TRBD2,TRBV11-2,-,TRBJ2-3
CASSQTSGQYYEQYF,TGTGCCAGCTCCCAGACAAGTGGACAGTACTACGAGCAGTACTTC,-,TRBV18,-,TRBJ2-7
CASSYGDRATNYGYTF,TGTGCCAGCAGTTACGGGGACAGGGCAACTAACTATGGCTACACCTTC,TRBD1,TRBV6-6,-,TRBJ1-2
CASSLDTRRSYTDTQYF,TGTGCCAGCAGCTTGGATACACGTCGAAGTTACACAGATACGCAGTATTTT,-,TRBV5-4,-,TRBJ2-3
CASSYGGSPLHF,TGTGCCAGCAGTTACGGGGGGTCACCCCTCCACTTT,-,TRBV6-5,-,TRBJ1-6
CASTPAGRSEQFF,TGTGCCAGCACCCCAGCTGGTCGGAGTGAGCAGTTCTTC,-,TRBV6-5,-,TRBJ2-1
CASTRSGGGPYEQYF,TGTGCCAGCACCAGGAGTGGGGGAGGGCCCTACGAGCAGTACTTC,TRBD2,TRBV27,-,TRBJ2-7
CASTGTNNSPLHF,TGTGCCAGCACCGGGACAAATAATTCACCCCTCCACTTT,-,TRBV6-1,-,TRBJ1-6
CASSRSLAGGADTQYF,TGTGCCAGCAGCCGGAGCCTAGCGGGAGGCGCAGATACGCAGTATTTT,TRBD2,TRBV11-1,-,TRBJ2-3
CASSLLGTSGDTQYF,TGTGCCAGCAGTTTATTGGGGACTAGCGGAGATACGCAGTATTTT,TRBD2,TRBV27,once,TRBJ2-3
CASSYPDRFPYEQYF,TGTGCCAGCAGTTACCCGGACAGGTTTCCCTACGAGCAGTACTTC,TRBD1,TRBV6-5,-,TRBJ2-7
CATNRDNGIYYGYTF,TGTGCCACAAACCGGGACAACGGCATCTACTATGGCTACACCTTC,-,TRBV19,once,TRBJ1-2
CASSPGQGIGNEQFF,TGTGCCAGCAGCCCGGGACAGGGGATCGGGAATGAGCAGTTCTTC,TRBD1,TRBV9,once,TRBJ2-1
CASNLLAGAYNEQFF,TGTGCCAGCAACCTCCTAGCGGGCGCCTACAATGAGCAGTTCTTC,TRBD2,TRBV14,-,TRBJ2-1
CASSEAGTGFADTQYF,TGTGCCAGCAGTGAAGCCGGGACAGGCTTTGCAGATACGCAGTATTTT,TRBD1,TRBV6-1,-,TRBJ2-3
CASSLPGQGTYGYTF,TGTGCCAGCAGCTTACCGGGACAGGGAACCTATGGCTACACCTTC,TRBD1,TRBV7-9,-,TRBJ1-2
CASTPSRTGNYGYTF,TGTGCCAGCACCCCCTCTAGGACGGGAAACTATGGCTACACCTTC,-,TRBV11-2,-,TRBJ1-2
CASSLEAGGRYEQFF,TGTGCCAGCAGCTTGGAAGCGGGAGGAAGGTATGAGCAGTTCTTC,TRBD2,TRBV5-4,-,TRBJ2-1
CASSYGGKQYF,TGTGCCAGCAGTTACGGGGGGAAGCAGTACTTC,-,TRBV6-5,-,TRBJ2-7
CASSGHPDRTYEQYF,TGTGCCAGCAGCGGACACCCGGACAGAACCTACGAGCAGTACTTC,-,TRBV9,-,TRBJ2-7
CASSSNGQVGNTEAFF,TGTGCCAGCAGTTCGAACGGACAGGTCGGGAACACTGAAGCTTTCTTT,TRBD1,TRBV6-6,few,TRBJ1-1
CASSLDSAGTDTQYF,TGTGCCAGCAGCTTAGACTCGGCGGGTACAGATACGCAGTATTTT,-,TRBV11-3,-,TRBJ2-3
CAISSTSGSFNEQFF,TGTGCCATCAGCTCGACTAGCGGGAGTTTCAATGAGCAGTTCTTC,TRBD2,TRBV10-3,-,TRBJ2-1
CASSRLAGGTDTQYF,TGTGCCAGCAGCCGACTAGCGGGGGGCACAGATACGCAGTATTTT,TRBD2,TRBV6-4,few,TRBJ2-3